The clone carrying this T cell receptor (beta chain) was recorded once. Original processing methods: Reference gene primer amplification in the assay estimated nucleated cell counts. Using immunoSEQ multiplex PCR, the repertoire was profiled, and TCRdb retains in-frame clones only, with some absent. From that table come the V and J calls and clone size; the DNA was used to work out D and trimming. The sample comprises 85,000 to 110,000 clones, roughly 84% of which are singletons, and roughly 6% rests with the top ten. CDR3 length: 16 amino acids. The germline gives CDR1 SGHRS, CDR2 YFSETQ. Germline trimming cut 4 bases from V and 0 bases from J; bases unmatched to any gene: 7. The record originates from a study of blood T cell repertoires in COVID-19.

Source material: peripheral blood. This sequence was found in a human donor in a cohort sampled during active COVID-19. The chain employs TRBV5-1 and TRBJ1-2; 9 nucleotides agree with TRBD1. The CDR3 loop reads CASSPGTGTSNYGYTF. For the CDR3, the DNA is TGCGCCAGCAGCCCCGGGACAGGGACCTCTAACTATGGCTACACCTTC.